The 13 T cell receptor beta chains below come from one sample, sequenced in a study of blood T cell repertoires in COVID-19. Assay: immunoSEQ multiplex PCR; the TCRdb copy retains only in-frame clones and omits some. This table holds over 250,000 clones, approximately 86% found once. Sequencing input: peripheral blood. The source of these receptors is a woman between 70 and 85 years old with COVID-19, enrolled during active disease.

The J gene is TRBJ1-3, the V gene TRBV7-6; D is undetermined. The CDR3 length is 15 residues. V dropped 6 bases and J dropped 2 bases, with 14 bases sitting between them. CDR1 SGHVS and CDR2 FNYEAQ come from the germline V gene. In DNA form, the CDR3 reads TGTGCCAGCAGTTCCGGGAAGGGTGCTGGAAACACCATATATTTT. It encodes CASSSGKGAGNTIYF.

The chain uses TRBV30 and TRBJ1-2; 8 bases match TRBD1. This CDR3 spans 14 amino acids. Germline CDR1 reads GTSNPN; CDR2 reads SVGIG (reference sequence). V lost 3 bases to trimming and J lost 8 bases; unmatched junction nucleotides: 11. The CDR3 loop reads CAWSGQQGARGYTF. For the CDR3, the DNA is TGTGCCTGGAGCGGACAGCAGGGGGCGCGGGGCTACACCTTC.

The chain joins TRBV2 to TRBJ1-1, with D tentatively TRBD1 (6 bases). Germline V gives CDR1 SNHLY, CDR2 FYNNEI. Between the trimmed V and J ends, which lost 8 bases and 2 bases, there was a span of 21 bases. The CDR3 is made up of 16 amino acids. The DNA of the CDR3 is TGTGCCAGCTCCCCGGGGGGCCTCCTCTCAAACACTGAAGCTTTCTTT. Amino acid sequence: CASSPGGLLSNTEAFF.

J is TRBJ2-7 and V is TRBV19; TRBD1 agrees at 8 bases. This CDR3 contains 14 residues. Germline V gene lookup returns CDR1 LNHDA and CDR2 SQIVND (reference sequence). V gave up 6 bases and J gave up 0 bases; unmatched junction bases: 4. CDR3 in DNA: TGTGCCAGTAGACAACAGGGGGGCTCCTACGAGCAGTACTTC. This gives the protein CASRQQGGSYEQYF.

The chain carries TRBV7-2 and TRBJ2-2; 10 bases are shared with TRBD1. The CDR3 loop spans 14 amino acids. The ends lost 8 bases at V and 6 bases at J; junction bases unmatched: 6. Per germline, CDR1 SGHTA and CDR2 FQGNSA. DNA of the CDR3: TGTGCCAGCCTCGACAGGGGGCAAGCCGGGGAGCTGTTTTTT. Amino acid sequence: CASLDRGQAGELFF.

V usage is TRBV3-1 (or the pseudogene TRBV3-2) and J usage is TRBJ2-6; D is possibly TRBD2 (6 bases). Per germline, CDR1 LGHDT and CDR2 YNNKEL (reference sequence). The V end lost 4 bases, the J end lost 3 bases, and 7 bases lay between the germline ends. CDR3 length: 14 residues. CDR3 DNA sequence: TGTGCCAGCAGCCCCGGGGGTGGGGCCAACGTCCTGACTTTC. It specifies CASSPGGGANVLTF.

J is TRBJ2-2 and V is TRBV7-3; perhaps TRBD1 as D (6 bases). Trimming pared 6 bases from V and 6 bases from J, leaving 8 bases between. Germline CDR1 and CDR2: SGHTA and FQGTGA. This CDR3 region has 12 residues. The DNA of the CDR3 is TGTGCCAGCAGTCAGGGGCCCGGGGAGCTGTTTTTT. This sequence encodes CASSQGPGELFF.

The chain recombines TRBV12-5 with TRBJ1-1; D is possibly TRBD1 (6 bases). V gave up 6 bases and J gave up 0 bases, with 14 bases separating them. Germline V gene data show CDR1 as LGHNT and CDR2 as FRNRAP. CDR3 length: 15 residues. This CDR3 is CASGLGGAVNTEAFF. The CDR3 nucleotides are TGTGCTAGTGGACTGGGGGGGGCGGTGAACACTGAAGCTTTCTTT.

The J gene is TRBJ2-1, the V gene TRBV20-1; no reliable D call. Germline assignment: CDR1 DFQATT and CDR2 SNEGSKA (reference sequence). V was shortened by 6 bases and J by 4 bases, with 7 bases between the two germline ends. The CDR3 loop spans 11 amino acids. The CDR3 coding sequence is TGCAGTGCCCAGAATTACAATGAGCAGTTCTTC. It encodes CSAQNYNEQFF.

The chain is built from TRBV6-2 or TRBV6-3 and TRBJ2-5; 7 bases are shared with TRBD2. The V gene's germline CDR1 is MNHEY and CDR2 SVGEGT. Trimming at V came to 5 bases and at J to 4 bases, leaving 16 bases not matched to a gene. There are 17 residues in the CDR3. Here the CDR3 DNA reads TGTGCCAGCAGTAACGAACCGGATCAGGGAGGGCCAGAGACCCAGTACTTC. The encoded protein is CASSNEPDQGGPETQYF.

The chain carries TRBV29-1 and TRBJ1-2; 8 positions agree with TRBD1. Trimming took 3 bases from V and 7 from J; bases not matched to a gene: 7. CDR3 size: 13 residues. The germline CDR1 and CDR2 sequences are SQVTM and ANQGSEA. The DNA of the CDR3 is TGCAGCGTTGATTGGCAGGGGGCTAGTGGCTACACCTTC. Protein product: CSVDWQGASGYTF.

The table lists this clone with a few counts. The CDR3 protein is CAWKRDNTGNTIYF. As DNA, the CDR3 is TGTGCCTGGAAACGGGACAACACTGGAAACACCATATATTTT. This sequence joins TRBV30 and TRBJ1-3; possible D gene TRBD1, 6 bases. The CDR3 is made up of 14 amino acids. Germline-derived CDR1 and CDR2 are GTSNPN and SVGIG (reference sequence). Trimming shortened V by 4 bases and J by 2 bases, and 12 bases separated the two germline ends.

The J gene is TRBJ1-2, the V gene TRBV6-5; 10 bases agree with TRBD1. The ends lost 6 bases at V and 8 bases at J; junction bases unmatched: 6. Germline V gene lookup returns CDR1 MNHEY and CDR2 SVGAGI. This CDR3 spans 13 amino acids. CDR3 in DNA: TGTGCCAGCAGAGACGACAGGGGGCTCGGCTACACCTTC. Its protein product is CASRDDRGLGYTF.